The present TCR beta chain was sequenced within a study of blood T cell repertoires in COVID-19. This clone was observed a single time. Only in-frame clones appear in the TCRdb table, and some are missing; sequencing was by immunoSEQ multiplex PCR. The profile shows tens of thousands of clones, more than 80% of them singletons. The material sequenced was peripheral blood. The receptor's source is a human donor in a cohort sampled during active COVID-19.

The DNA for the CDR3 is TGTGCCAGCAGTTACTTACTACGGGACAGGGGAGAGACCCAGTACTTC. As protein: CASSYLLRDRGETQYF. J is TRBJ2-5 and V is TRBV6-2 or TRBV6-3; 10 bases agree with TRBD1. This CDR3 has 16 residues. Germline lookup yields CDR1 MNHEY and CDR2 SVGEGT. Trimming at V came to 1 base and at J to 4 bases, leaving 6 bases not matched to a gene.